These 15 T cell receptor beta chains came from one sample sequenced in a study of CD8 T cells in Susac syndrome. It was with random hexamers that roughly 0.45 to 1 ug RNA was reverse transcribed. TCRdb analysed the immunoSEQ multiplex PCR reads with MiXCR anew, one entry per CDR3 protein. The sample has 150,000 to 200,000 distinct CDR3 sequences, approximately 93% seen once; the top ten hold 0.09% to 0.095%. The sequencing sample was made of CD4+ T cells from PBMCs. The receptors here all came from a human donor with multiple sclerosis.

This chain connects TRBV11-2 to TRBJ1-2, with unresolved D. The CDR3 is 12 residues long. Trimming removed 1 base from V and 6 bases from J, with 6 bases in between. CDR1 and CDR2 from the germline V gene are SGHAT and FQNNGV. CDR3 amino acids: CASSLGSHGYTF. The CDR3 DNA sequence: TGTGCCAGCAGCTTAGGCTCCCATGGCTACACCTTC.

The chain is built from TRBV27 and TRBJ1-3; TRBD1 is a possible D gene (5 bases). This CDR3 is 14 amino acids long. Trimming removed 6 bases at V and 0 bases at J, with 9 bases between. Germline CDR1 and CDR2: MNHEY and SMNVEV (reference sequence). CDR3 residues: CASSPQGSGNTIYF. The CDR3 coding sequence is TGTGCCAGCAGCCCCCAGGGCTCTGGAAACACCATATATTTT.

The chain carries TRBV6-6 and TRBJ1-2; D unclear. Germline V lookup: CDR1 MNHNY, CDR2 SVGAGI (reference sequence). V was pared by 2 bases and J by 5 bases, with 9 bases between. This CDR3 is built from 13 residues. The chain's CDR3 is CASSYRNNYGYTF. DNA of the CDR3: TGTGCCAGCAGTTACCGGAACAATTATGGCTACACCTTC.

The chain carries TRBV28 and TRBJ2-7; D gene uncertain. This CDR3 is built from 13 residues. V was pared by 8 bases and J by 6 bases, with 17 bases between. Germline V gene lookup returns CDR1 MDHEN and CDR2 SYDVKM. As DNA, the CDR3 is TGTGCCAGCTCACTCGGTTTAGGTCGCGAGCAGTACTTC. It is translated as CASSLGLGREQYF.

The chain recombines TRBV23-1 with TRBJ1-1, with 7 nucleotides matching TRBD1. TRBV23-1 carries the ORF label, with uncertain function. Losses at the gene ends were 6 bases for V and 0 bases for J; bases not matched to a gene: 7. The length of the CDR3 is 15 residues. The CDR3 coding sequence is TGCGCCAGCAGATCGGGACAGATAATGAACACTGAAGCTTTCTTT. It translates to CASRSGQIMNTEAFF.

This chain uses TRBV27 with TRBJ2-7; 7 bases map to TRBD2. CDR3 length: 13 amino acids. J lost 4 bases, V lost 5 bases, and 5 bases had no gene match. Per germline, CDR1 MNHEY and CDR2 SMNVEV (reference sequence). The CDR3 reads CASSPNGRYEQYF. For the CDR3, the DNA is TGTGCCAGCAGTCCCAACGGGAGGTACGAGCAGTACTTC.

A remark on this clonotype: Relative to the germline gene, one junction end is altered; a read error may explain this. The CDR3 DNA reads as TGTGCCAGCAGTCCTAGGACAGGGACTTGCCTTTTC. As protein: CASSPRTGTCLF. The chain combines TRBV28 with TRBJ2-7, with 8 bases aligning to TRBD1. CDR1 and CDR2 from the germline V gene are MDHEN and SYDVKM. The CDR3 has 12 residues.

The V call is TRBV6-2 or TRBV6-3, the J call TRBJ2-1; 12 bases are a match to TRBD2. Germline-derived CDR1 and CDR2 are MNHEY and SVGEGT. J lost 7 bases, V lost 3 bases, and 7 bases had no gene match. CDR3 length: 16 amino acids. The CDR3, as DNA: TGTGCCAGCAGTTATCCACCGGGACTAGCGGGTAATGAGCAGTTCTTC. The encoded protein is CASSYPPGLAGNEQFF.

V is TRBV6-2 or TRBV6-3 and J is TRBJ1-5, with D unresolved. CDR1 is MNHEY and CDR2 is SVGEGT in the germline V gene. V was trimmed by 6 bases and J by 7 bases, leaving 13 bases between them. This CDR3 spans 13 amino acids. The CDR3 DNA reads TGTGCCAGCAGGGACGTTCCGGGGCAGCCCCAGCATTTT. This encodes CASRDVPGQPQHF.

The chain is built from TRBV5-1 and TRBJ2-1, with TRBD2 matching 13 bases. Looked up from germline, CDR1 is SGHRS and CDR2 is YFSETQ. V trimming: 4 bases; J trimming: 13 bases; junction bases outside the gene matches: 8. The CDR3 covers 14 residues. In DNA, the CDR3 is TGCGCCAGCAGCGGAGGGACTAGCGGGGCTTTTCAGTTCTTC. Its protein is CASSGGTSGAFQFF.

The chain combines TRBV28 with TRBJ2-3; D is undetermined. CDR3 length: 11 residues. Per germline, CDR1 MDHEN and CDR2 SYDVKM. V was trimmed by 1 base and J by 5 bases, leaving 1 base between them. Here the CDR3 DNA reads TGTGCCAGCAGTTTATTAGATACGCAGTATTTT. Protein sequence: CASSLLDTQYF. Full variable domain (rest looked up from reference TRBV28 and TRBJ2-3): DVKVTQSSRYLVKRTGEKVFLECVQDMDHENMFWYRQDPGLGLRLIYFSYDVKMKEKGDIPEGYSVSREKKERFSLILESASTNQTSMYLCASSLLDTQYFGPGTRLTVL.

The chain uses TRBV28 and TRBJ1-4, with D maybe TRBD1 (5 bases). The CDR3 is 11 residues long. V was pared by 6 bases and J by 8 bases, with 7 bases between. Germline assignment: CDR1 MDHEN and CDR2 SYDVKM. The CDR3 is CASRNREKLFF. DNA for the CDR3: TGTGCCAGCAGAAACAGGGAAAAACTGTTTTTT.

The genes are TRBV5-1 and TRBJ2-7, with D perhaps assigned TRBD1 or TRBD2 (5 bases each). Looked up from germline, CDR1 is SGHRS and CDR2 is YFSETQ. CDR3 length equals 13 residues. Deletions cut 6 bases from V and 2 bases from J, with 12 bases between. CDR3 sequence reads: CASKRDGAYEQYF. CDR3 bases: TGCGCCAGCAAAAGGGACGGCGCCTACGAGCAGTACTTC.

The chain employs TRBV12-3 or TRBV12-4 and TRBJ1-5; D perhaps matches TRBD1 (6 bases). V lost 9 bases to trimming and J lost 2 bases, with 17 bases between them. The CDR3 runs 15 residues. The CDR3 loop is CASGSAEGGNQPQHF. The CDR3 DNA reads as TGTGCCAGTGGGTCCGCGGAGGGGGGCAATCAGCCCCAGCATTTT.

V gene TRBV20-1 combines with J gene TRBJ2-7, with 8 nucleotides matching TRBD2. The CDR3 is 14 residues long. Germline assignment: CDR1 DFQATT and CDR2 SNEGSKA (reference sequence). J was trimmed by 2 bases and V by 2 bases; bases with no gene match: 5. The CDR3, as DNA: TGCAGTGCTAGACCCCCGGGAGGGCCCTACGAGCAGTACTTC. Its translation: CSARPPGGPYEQYF.